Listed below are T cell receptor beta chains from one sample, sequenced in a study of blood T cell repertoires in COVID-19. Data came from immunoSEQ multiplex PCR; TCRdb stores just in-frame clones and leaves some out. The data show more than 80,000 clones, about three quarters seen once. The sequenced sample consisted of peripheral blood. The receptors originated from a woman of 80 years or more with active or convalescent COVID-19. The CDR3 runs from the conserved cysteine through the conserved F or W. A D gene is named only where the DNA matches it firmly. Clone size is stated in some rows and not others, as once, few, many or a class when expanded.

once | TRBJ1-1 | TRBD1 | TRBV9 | TGTGCCAGCAGCGTCCACCCGGGACAGGGGAACACTGAAGCTTTCTTT | CASSVHPGQGNTEAFF
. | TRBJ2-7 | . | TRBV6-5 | TGTGCCAGCAGTTACGGGCAGAACAGGGGACTTAAGGAGCAGTACTTC | CASSYGQNRGLKEQYF
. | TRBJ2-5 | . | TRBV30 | TGTGCCTGGAGCCCGTTGGGGGGGCTACAAGAGACCCAGTACTTC | CAWSPLGGLQETQYF
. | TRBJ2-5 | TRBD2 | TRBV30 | TGTGCCTGGACCAATGTCGGGACTAGCGGACAAGAGACCCAGTACTTC | CAWTNVGTSGQETQYF
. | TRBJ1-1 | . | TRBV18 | TGTGCCAGCTCACCACGGGGGGGAGGGACTGAAGCTTTCTTT | CASSPRGGGTEAFF
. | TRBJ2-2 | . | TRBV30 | TGTGCCTGGAGGGGGCATTACACCGGGGAGCTGTTTTTT | CAWRGHYTGELFF
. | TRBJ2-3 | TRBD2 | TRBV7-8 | TGTGCCAGCAGCTTAGTACTAGCGGGGGGGCCAGCGCCAGATACGCAGTATTTT | CASSLVLAGGPAPDTQYF
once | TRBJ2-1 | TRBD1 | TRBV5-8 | TGTGCCAGCAGCTTGGGGGGACAGGGGTCCAATGAGCAGTTCTTC | CASSLGGQGSNEQFF
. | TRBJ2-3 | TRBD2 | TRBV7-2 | TGTGCCAGCAGCTCCGGGGGGGCCGCAGATACGCAGTATTTT | CASSSGGAADTQYF
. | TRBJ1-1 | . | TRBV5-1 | TGCGCCAGCAGCACCGAGGCTGAAGCTTTCTTT | CASSTEAEAFF
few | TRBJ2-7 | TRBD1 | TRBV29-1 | TGCAGCGTGACCCGGGACAGGGACGAGCAGTACTTC | CSVTRDRDEQYF
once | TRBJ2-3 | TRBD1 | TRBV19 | TGTGCCAGTAGTATAGATCTAGGGACAGGGCGAGCAAGGACAGATACGCAGTATTTT | CASSIDLGTGRARTDTQYF
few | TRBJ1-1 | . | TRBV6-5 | TGTGCCAGCAGTACTCTGCGGGGCGGGGGCACTGAAGCTTTCTTT | CASSTLRGGGTEAFF
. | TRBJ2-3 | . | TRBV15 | TGTGCCACCAGCGAAGGACTTTCTCCCACAGATACGCAGTATTTT | CATSEGLSPTDTQYF
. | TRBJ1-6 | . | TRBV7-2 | TGTGCCAGCAGCTTAGTAGGACAGTATAATTCACCCCTCCACTTT | CASSLVGQYNSPLHF
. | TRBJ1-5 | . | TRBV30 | TGTGCCTGGAAAAAACAGGGTAATCAGCCCCAGCATTTT | CAWKKQGNQPQHF
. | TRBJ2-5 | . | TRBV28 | TGTGCCAGCAGGGACCAACAGGAGTACCAAGAGACCCAGTACTTC | CASRDQQEYQETQYF
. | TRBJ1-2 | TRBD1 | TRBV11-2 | TGTGCCAGCCGAACTTTACAGGGGAACTATGGCTACACCTTC | CASRTLQGNYGYTF
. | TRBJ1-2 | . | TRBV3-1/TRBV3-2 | TGTGCCAGCAGCCATCTTACCCCCGACAGGACCCTTCTTTATGGCTACACCTTC | CASSHLTPDRTLLYGYTF
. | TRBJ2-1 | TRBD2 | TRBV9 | TGTGCCAGCAGCCCCCTAGCGGGGGGGCCGTACAATGAGCAGTTCTTC | CASSPLAGGPYNEQFF
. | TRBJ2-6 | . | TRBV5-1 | TGCGCCAGCAGCTCCGGGGAGGCCACTGGGGCCAACGTCCTGACTTTC | CASSSGEATGANVLTF
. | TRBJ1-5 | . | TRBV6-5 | TGTGCCAGCAGTTACACAGTTAGCGGACCCCAGCATTTT | CASSYTVSGPQHF
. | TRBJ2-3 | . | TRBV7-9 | TGTGCCAGCAGCCTGGCGGTAGGCACAGATACGCAGTATTTT | CASSLAVGTDTQYF
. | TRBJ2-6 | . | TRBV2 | TGTGCCAGCGGATCAGGGGTGCAAGGGGCCAACGTCCTGACTTTC | CASGSGVQGANVLTF
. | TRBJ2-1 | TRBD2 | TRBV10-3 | TGTGCCATCAGTGAGATCGGCGGGGGTCGTCCCTACAATGAGCAGTTCTTC | CAISEIGGGRPYNEQFF
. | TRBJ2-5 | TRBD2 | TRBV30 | TGTGCCTGGAGTCTAGCTAGCGGGGCCCAAGAGACCCAGTACTTC | CAWSLASGAQETQYF
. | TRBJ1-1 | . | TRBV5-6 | TGTGCCAGCAGCTTGGTACAGTCGAACACTGAAGCTTTCTTT | CASSLVQSNTEAFF
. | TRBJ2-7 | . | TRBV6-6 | TGTGCCAGCACCTACGGAGGGTTCGAGCAGTACTTC | CASTYGGFEQYF
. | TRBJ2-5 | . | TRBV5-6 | TGTGCCAGCAGCTTGACCCGGTCCGCCTTCCAAGAGACCCAGTACTTC | CASSLTRSAFQETQYF
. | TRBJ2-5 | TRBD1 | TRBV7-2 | TGTGCCAGCAGCCTAACTCCGGGACAGGCCTCAGAGACCCAGTACTTC | CASSLTPGQASETQYF
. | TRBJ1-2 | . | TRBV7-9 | TGTGCCAGCAGCGTAGGGACGGGGGGGCCCTATGGCTACACCTTC | CASSVGTGGPYGYTF
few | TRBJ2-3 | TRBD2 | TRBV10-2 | TGCGCCAGCAGTGGGAGACTAGCGGGGGGAACAGATACGCAGTATTTT | CASSGRLAGGTDTQYF
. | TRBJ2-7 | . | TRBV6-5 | TGTGCCAGCAGCCTTTTGTTAGGGACAACCTACGAGCAGTACTTC | CASSLLLGTTYEQYF
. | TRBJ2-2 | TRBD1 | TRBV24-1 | TGTGCCGCCGGTAAGGGACAGGAGTTTACCGGGGAGCTGTTTTTT | CAAGKGQEFTGELFF
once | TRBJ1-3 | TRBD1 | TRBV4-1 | TGCGCCAGCAGCCTTCGGACAGGGGTTGGAAACACCATATATTTT | CASSLRTGVGNTIYF
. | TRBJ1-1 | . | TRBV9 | TGTGCCAGCAGCAACCGAGGGGGCACTGAAGCTTTCTTT | CASSNRGGTEAFF
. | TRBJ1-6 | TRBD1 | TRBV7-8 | TGTGCCAGCAGCCGATGGGGACAGGAAAGCTCCTATAATTCACCCCTCCACTTT | CASSRWGQESSYNSPLHF
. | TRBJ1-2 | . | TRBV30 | TGTGCCTGGAGTGTAGGAGCGGATGGCTACACCTTC | CAWSVGADGYTF
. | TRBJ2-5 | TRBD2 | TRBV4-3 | TGCGCCAGCAGCCAAGATCTGGCTAGCGGGGAGGAGACCCAGTACTTC | CASSQDLASGEETQYF
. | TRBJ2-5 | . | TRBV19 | TGTGCCAGTAGTAAAAGGGGGGAGACCCAGTACTTC | CASSKRGETQYF
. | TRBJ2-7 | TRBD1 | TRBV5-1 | TGCGCCAGCAGGGGGACAGGGAGGGGCGAGCAGTACTTC | CASRGTGRGEQYF
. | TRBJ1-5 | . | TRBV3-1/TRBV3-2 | TGTGCCAGCAGCCGTGACACTAGCAATCAGCCCCAGCATTTT | CASSRDTSNQPQHF
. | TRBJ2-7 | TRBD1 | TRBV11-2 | TGTGCCAGCAGCGATAGGGACAGCCCCTACGAGCAGTACTTC | CASSDRDSPYEQYF
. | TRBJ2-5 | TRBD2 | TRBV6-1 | TGTGCCAGCAGTGGCCCCGGGACTAGCGGGCAAGAGACCCAGTACTTC | CASSGPGTSGQETQYF
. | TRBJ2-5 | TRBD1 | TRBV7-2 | TGTGCCAGCAGCTTCGCGAACCTCGGGACAGCCAAAGAGACCCAGTACTTC | CASSFANLGTAKETQYF
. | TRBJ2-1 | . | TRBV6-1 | TGTGCCAGCAGTGAAGCCGGACAACGCAGGACGTTCTTC | CASSEAGQRRTFF
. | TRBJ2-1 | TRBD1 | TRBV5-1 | TGCGCCAGCAGCTTGTTAACCGGGACAGGGTCGGATGAGCAGTTCTTC | CASSLLTGTGSDEQFF
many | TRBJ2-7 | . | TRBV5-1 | TGCGCCAGCAGCTTGGATCTCTCCTACGAGCAGTACTTC | CASSLDLSYEQYF
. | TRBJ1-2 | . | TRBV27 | TGTGCCAGCAGTTTCACGGGGTTTAACTATGGCTACACCTTC | CASSFTGFNYGYTF
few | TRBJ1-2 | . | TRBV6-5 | TGTGCCAGCAGATACCGGGGAGACTATGGCTACACCTTC | CASRYRGDYGYTF
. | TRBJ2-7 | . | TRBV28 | TGTGCCAGCACCTCGACAGGTAGCTCCTACGAGCAGTACTTC | CASTSTGSSYEQYF
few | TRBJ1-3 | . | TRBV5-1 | TGCGCCAGCAGCCCGGACAGTCTCTCTGGAAACACCATATATTTT | CASSPDSLSGNTIYF
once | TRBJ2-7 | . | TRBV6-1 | TGTGCCAGCAGTGGACTTAACCCAACGTCGCGGGGGCCCCGTTATGTGCAGTACTTC | CASSGLNPTSRGPRYVQYF
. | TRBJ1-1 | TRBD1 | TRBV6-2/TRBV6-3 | TGTGCCAGCAGTTGGACAGGGGGCGAAGCTTTCTTT | CASSWTGGEAFF
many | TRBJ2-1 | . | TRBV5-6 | TGTGCCAGCAGCTTACTCAATGAGCAGTTCTTC | CASSLLNEQFF
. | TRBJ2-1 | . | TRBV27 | TGTGCCAGCAGTCCCTCGACGGGTACTAGGGCCTACAATGAGCAGTTCTTC | CASSPSTGTRAYNEQFF
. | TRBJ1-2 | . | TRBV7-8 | TGTGCCAGCAGCTATTTCACAGGATCTAACTATGGCTACACCTTC | CASSYFTGSNYGYTF
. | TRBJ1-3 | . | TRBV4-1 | TGCGCCAGCAGCCACCTAAGGACAGCCGGCTCTGGAAACACCATATATTTT | CASSHLRTAGSGNTIYF
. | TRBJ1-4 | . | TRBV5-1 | TGCGCCAGCCACGGCCAGGGAAAATTGAGGAATGAAAAACTGTTTTTT | CASHGQGKLRNEKLFF
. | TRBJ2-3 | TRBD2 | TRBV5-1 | TGCGCCAGCAGCTTGGACGGGGGGGGCACAGATACGCAGTATTTT | CASSLDGGGTDTQYF